These 25 T cell receptor beta chains were all obtained from the same sample, sequenced in a study of regulatory T cells in long-lasting Graves disease. Time point specified: newly diagnosed GD, antithyroid drugs for less than 3 months. Following extraction of RNA from PBMCs, that RNA was used to make the TCR library. Researchers made TCR beta libraries by using iRepertoire HTBI primers and running Arm-PCR on CDR3 regions. TCRdb itself ran the multiplex PCR reads through MiXCR, one entry per CDR3 protein. The sample lists hundreds of thousands of distinct CDR3 sequences, 16% occurring once. Another study also made use of these data, one on T cells in Graves' hyperthyroidism and ophthalmopathy.

Sequences were derived from peripheral blood mononuclear cells (PBMCs), sampled at new diagnosis, from a patient treated with antithyroid drugs. These receptors came from a young woman with Graves disease.

This clonotype has at least ten counts. J is TRBJ2-5 and V is TRBV28; weak D call: TRBD2 (6 bases). The CDR3 consists of 13 residues. CDR1 and CDR2 from the germline V gene are MDHEN and SYDVKM. V shed 2 bases and J shed 4 bases, with 8 bases lying between them. CDR3 in DNA: TGTGCCAGCAGTTTACGGGGGACAGAGACCCAGTACTTC. Amino acid sequence: CASSLRGTETQYF. Supplemented by reference TRBV28 and TRBJ2-5, the full variable domain reads DVKVTQSSRYLVKRTGEKVFLECVQDMDHENMFWYRQDPGLGLRLIYFSYDVKMKEKGDIPEGYSVSREKKERFSLILESASTNQTSMYLCASSLRGTETQYFGPGTRLLVL.

This clonotype has more than one count but fewer than ten. The V call is TRBV7-8, the J call TRBJ2-1; 8 positions match TRBD2. Trimming cost V 5 bases and J 8 bases; bases outside gene matches: 8. The V gene's germline CDR1 is SGHVS and CDR2 FQNEAQ. The CDR3 loop spans 14 amino acids. CDR3 in amino acids: CASSPLAGGDEQFF. CDR3 coding DNA: TGTGCCAGCAGCCCTTTGGCGGGAGGAGATGAGCAGTTCTTC.

This clonotype was seen a few times. V and J are TRBV20-1 and TRBJ1-5; weak D call: TRBD1 (5 bases). The CDR3 length is 12 residues. Trimming took 6 bases from V and 6 from J, leaving 12 bases between them. CDR1 and CDR2 from the germline V gene are DFQATT and SNEGSKA (reference sequence). The chain's CDR3 is CSARSGGQPQHF. The CDR3 DNA reads TGCAGTGCCCGAAGCGGGGGTCAGCCCCAGCATTTT.

This clonotype was counted a few times. This chain connects TRBV9 to TRBJ2-7; 9 bases are a match to TRBD1. With 2 bases clipped from V and 2 bases from J, the junction kept 11 bases outside the gene matches. This CDR3 comprises 17 residues. Germline V CDR1 and CDR2: SGDLS, YYNGEE. CDR3 region: CASSVGQGSVYPYEQYF. CDR3 DNA sequence: TGTGCCAGCAGCGTGGGACAGGGTAGCGTGTACCCCTACGAGCAGTACTTC.

This clonotype was observed at least ten times. The gene calls are TRBV7-3 and TRBJ1-1; D ambiguous. Trimming removed 5 bases at V and 7 bases at J, with 14 bases between. The V gene's germline CDR1 is SGHTA and CDR2 FQGTGA. CDR3 length: 13 residues. CDR3 DNA sequence: TGTGCCAGCAGCCTACAAGAAACGGGTGAAGCTTTCTTT. Its protein is CASSLQETGEAFF.

In this sample, this clonotype turned up many times. The genes are TRBV6-5 and TRBJ2-7, with a tentative D call TRBD1 (5 bases). This CDR3 region has 15 residues. The germline V gene has CDR1 MNHEY and CDR2 SVGAGI. The germline V and J ends were trimmed by 2 bases and 6 bases, with 17 bases remaining between them. This CDR3 is CASSYGAGPSPEQYF. The CDR3 DNA reads as TGTGCCAGCAGTTACGGGGCAGGGCCATCCCCCGAGCAGTACTTC.

In the case of this clonotype: A much larger clone differs by one base, so this may be a read error. V usage is TRBV6-1 and J usage is TRBJ1-3; 7 bases align to TRBD1. The length of the CDR3 is 13 residues. CDR1 is MNHNS, CDR2 SASEGT, per germline. Here the CDR3 DNA reads TGTGCCACCCAGGGGGTTCAGGGAAGCACCATATATTTT. Translating gives CATQGVQGSTIYF.

This clonotype came up many times. The chain couples TRBV30 to TRBJ1-1; D possibly corresponds to TRBD1 (5 bases). Germline loops: CDR1 GTSNPN, CDR2 SVGIG (reference sequence). CDR3 length: 13 amino acids. V gave up 5 bases and J gave up 5 bases, with 15 bases separating them. This chain's CDR3 is CAWEGDSETEAFF. The CDR3 coding sequence is TGTGCCTGGGAGGGCGACAGCGAGACTGAAGCTTTCTTT.

This clonotype occurred a few times. V is TRBV7-9 and J is TRBJ1-3; TRBD1 is a possible D gene (5 bases). The germline V gene has CDR1 SEHNR and CDR2 FQNEAQ (reference sequence). The V end was cut by 5 bases, the J end by 4 bases, with 18 bases between. There are 16 residues in the CDR3. The CDR3 reads CASSGFRGARGNTIYF. Written as DNA, the CDR3 is TGTGCCAGCAGCGGGTTTCGTGGGGCGCGCGGAAACACCATATATTTT.

This clonotype was recorded a few times. The DNA of the CDR3 is TGTGCCAGCAGTTATAATCTCGGATCACCCCTCCACTTT. Protein sequence: CASSYNLGSPLHF. The gene calls are TRBV6-9 and TRBJ1-6; D is unresolved. The V end was cut by 2 bases, the J end by 10 bases, with 9 bases between. The CDR3 runs 13 residues. Per germline, CDR1 MNHGY and CDR2 SVAAGI.

This clonotype was counted ten times or more. Because the CDR3 is missing its conserved closing phenylalanine or tryptophan, this is likely a read error. It is unclear where the CDR3 begins or ends on the DNA, so no DNA is shown, and the CDR3 is as TCRdb lists it. The J gene is TRBJ2-7, the V gene TRBV2; TRBD1 is the table's D call, not checked against the DNA. The CDR3 region is 8 residues in length, termini included. Germline V gives CDR1 SNHLY, CDR2 FYNNEI. The CDR3 sequence is CVPRDNRP.

Ten or more counts support this clonotype. The rearrangement uses TRBV29-1 and TRBJ1-3, with 8 bases lining up with TRBD1. The CDR3 contains 15 residues. J gave up 0 bases and V 6 bases, and 7 bases lay outside the gene matches. Per germline, CDR1 SQVTM and CDR2 ANQGSEA. CDR3 nucleotide sequence: TGCAGCGTCAAGGGACAGGCCAGCTCTGGAAACACCATATATTTT. Its protein is CSVKGQASSGNTIYF.

V is TRBV6-1 and J is TRBJ1-2; 8 positions agree with TRBD1. The CDR3 loop spans 16 amino acids. V trimming: 8 bases; J trimming: 8 bases; junction bases outside the gene matches: 19. Germline V gene data show CDR1 as MNHNS and CDR2 as SASEGT. The CDR3 reads CASAYRPDREGEGYTF. For the CDR3, the DNA is TGTGCCAGCGCCTATCGTCCGGACAGGGAGGGGGAAGGCTACACCTTC.

The sample holds a few counts of this clonotype. The chain employs TRBV13 and TRBJ2-7; D ambiguous. The CDR3 runs to 16 residues. V lost 6 bases to trimming and J lost 1 base, with 19 bases between them. Germline values: CDR1 PRHDT, CDR2 FYEKMQ (reference sequence). The CDR3 DNA reads TGTGCCAGCAGTCGACGACCGAAAGACTTATCCTACGAGCAGTACTTC. It is translated as CASSRRPKDLSYEQYF.

In its sample, this clonotype was seen many times. The V call is TRBV6-1, the J call TRBJ2-7; maybe TRBD1 (6 bases). The V end lost 6 bases, the J end lost 3 bases, and 15 bases lay between the germline ends. CDR3 length: 14 residues. Germline CDR1 is MNHNS and CDR2 is SASEGT. CDR3 loop: CASSDYQQGYEQYF. The CDR3 nucleotides are TGTGCCAGCAGCGACTACCAACAGGGCTACGAGCAGTACTTC.

This clonotype appeared a few times. This chain connects TRBV5-1 to TRBJ2-7; the match to TRBD1 covers 7 bases. Germline CDR1 reads SGHRS; CDR2 reads YFSETQ. With V trimmed by 2 bases and J by 0 bases, 8 bases remained unmatched. This CDR3 comprises 16 residues. The CDR3 DNA is TGCGCCAGCAGCTTTTCCACAGGGGCCGACTCCTACGAGCAGTACTTC. Translating it yields CASSFSTGADSYEQYF. The full variable domain, in which reference TRBV5-1 and TRBJ2-7 provide the parts outside the CDR3, is KAGVTQTPRYLIKTRGQQVTLSCSPISGHRSVSWYQQTPGQGLQFLFEYFSETQRNKGNFPGRFSGRQFSNSRSEMNVSTLELGDSALYLCASSFSTGADSYEQYFGPGTRLTVT.

This chain links TRBV12-3 or TRBV12-4 with TRBJ2-2; 8 nucleotides match TRBD2. This CDR3 is 14 amino acids long. The V gene end was trimmed by 6 bases and the J gene end by 8 bases; junction bases not matched to a gene: 8. The CDR3 bases are TGTGCCAGCAGCTCTCCGGGACTAGGAGGGGAGCTGTTTTTT. Translation gives CASSSPGLGGELFF.

This chain uses TRBV27 with TRBJ1-4; TRBD1 matches 9 bases. The length of the CDR3 is 14 residues. V shed 4 bases and J 11 bases; nucleotides not matched to a gene: 8. Germline assignment: CDR1 MNHEY and CDR2 SMNVEV (reference sequence). The CDR3 is CASSSGTGHTKLFF. CDR3 coding DNA: TGTGCCAGCAGTTCCGGGACAGGGCACACCAAACTGTTTTTT.

This clonotype was observed at least ten times. The chain combines TRBV7-8 with TRBJ2-3; 7 positions match TRBD1. This CDR3 region has 14 residues. The trim removed 5 bases at V and 5 bases at J, leaving 7 bases unmatched. Germline V gene sequence: CDR1 SGHVS, CDR2 FQNEAQ. In nucleotides, the CDR3 is TGTGCCAGCAGCGCAACAGGGGATGGAGATACGCAGTATTTT. Protein product: CASSATGDGDTQYF.

This clonotype showed up many times. This chain uses TRBV29-1 with TRBJ2-6, with D perhaps matching TRBD2 (5 bases). The V and J ends lost 2 bases and 12 bases respectively, with 8 bases between them. This CDR3 region has 11 residues. Per germline, CDR1 SQVTM and CDR2 ANQGSEA. The CDR3 DNA reads as TGCAGCGTTGAATCGGGGTCCGTCCTGACTTTC. This codes for CSVESGSVLTF.

J is TRBJ1-2 and V is TRBV2; D remains unclear. The CDR3 runs 13 residues. Trimming cost V 7 bases and J 0 bases, with 9 bases left between them. Germline-derived CDR1 and CDR2 are SNHLY and FYNNEI. The CDR3: CASNGVSNYGYTF. The CDR3, as DNA: TGTGCCAGCAACGGGGTCTCTAACTATGGCTACACCTTC.

The table lists this clonotype with many counts. This chain connects TRBV3-1 to TRBJ2-7; TRBD1 matches at 9 bases. The CDR3 sequence is 15 residues long. The V gene end was trimmed by 8 bases and the J gene end by 1 base; junction bases not matched to a gene: 9. CDR1 is LGHDT and CDR2 is YNNKEL in the germline V gene (reference sequence). Here the CDR3 reads CASSTRDRVSYEQYF. CDR3 bases: TGTGCCAGCTCTACCCGGGACAGGGTGTCCTACGAGCAGTACTTC.

To note about this clonotype: A clone one base away is much larger, so this may be a read error. Given the absence of the conserved phenylalanine or tryptophan at the CDR3 end, a read error is likely. V usage is TRBV3-1 and J usage is TRBJ1-4, with D possibly matching TRBD1 (6 bases). The CDR3 contains 15 residues. Germline CDR1 is LGHDT and CDR2 is YNNKEL (reference sequence). The V end lost 0 bases, the J end lost 10 bases, and 15 bases lay between the germline ends. In DNA, the CDR3 is TGTGCCAGCAGCCAAGATAAAGGCAGGGGAGGAAAACTGTTTCTT. Its protein is CASSQDKGRGGKLFL.

This clonotype has a count of ten or more. This sequence joins TRBV20-1 and TRBJ1-1; D is possibly TRBD1 (5 bases). CDR1 DFQATT and CDR2 SNEGSKA come from the germline V gene (reference sequence). V lost 2 bases, J lost 2 bases, and 15 bases lay in between. The CDR3 extends over 15 amino acids. The CDR3 protein is CSARLGVRGNTEAFF. The CDR3 bases are TGCAGTGCTAGATTAGGGGTTCGGGGTAACACTGAAGCTTTCTTT.

The chain joins TRBV29-1 to TRBJ2-1; 13 nucleotides align to TRBD2. V gave up 7 bases and J gave up 7 bases; unmatched junction bases: 7. CDR3 size: 14 residues. Germline assignment: CDR1 SQVTM and CDR2 ANQGSEA. The CDR3 sequence: CSARLAGGSNEQFF. The DNA for the CDR3 is TGCAGCGCCCGACTAGCGGGAGGATCTAATGAGCAGTTCTTC.